The 7 T cell receptor beta chains below were found in one sample sequenced in a study of blood T cell repertoires in COVID-19. Sequencing used immunoSEQ multiplex PCR; TCRdb keeps in-frame clones, though not all of them. The sample has a few hundred thousand clones; about 85% are singletons. Specimen: peripheral blood. All receptors derive from a man aged 18 to 30 with active or convalescent COVID-19.

This chain's CDR3 is CASSVLDRGHEQFF. CDR3 nucleotide sequence: TGTGCCAGCAGCGTACTAGACAGGGGGCATGAGCAGTTCTTC. The chain recombines TRBV9 with TRBJ2-1; 10 bases align to TRBD1. The CDR3 extends over 14 amino acids. Germline-derived CDR1 and CDR2 are SGDLS and YYNGEE. V shed 1 base, J shed 8 bases, and the junction held 3 bases outside the gene matches.

V gene TRBV7-8 combines with J gene TRBJ2-1; TRBD2 might be the D (5 bases). CDR1 and CDR2 from the germline V gene are SGHVS and FQNEAQ. This CDR3 is 17 amino acids long. V shed 5 bases and J shed 1 base, with 18 bases lying between them. The CDR3 reads CASSNPLGSGSYNEQFF. The CDR3 DNA follows: TGTGCCAGCAGCAACCCGTTGGGAAGCGGATCCTACAATGAGCAGTTCTTC.

V usage is TRBV11-2 and J usage is TRBJ2-7, with TRBD2 matching 11 bases. The trim removed 2 bases at V and 6 bases at J, leaving 9 bases unmatched. Germline values: CDR1 SGHAT, CDR2 FQNNGV. This CDR3 is 16 amino acids long. The CDR3 spells CASSLLAGGGVGEQYF. The CDR3 DNA follows: TGTGCCAGCAGCTTACTAGCGGGAGGAGGAGTCGGCGAGCAGTACTTC.

This rearrangement joins TRBV7-2 to TRBJ2-1; TRBD1 might be the D (6 bases). Germline CDR1 reads SGHTA; CDR2 reads FQGNSA. The CDR3 spans 17 residues. Between the trimmed V and J ends, which lost 1 base and 3 bases, there was a span of 16 bases. The CDR3 sequence: CASSLEATGTFYNEQFF. Here the CDR3 DNA reads TGTGCCAGCAGCTTAGAAGCCACCGGGACATTCTACAATGAGCAGTTCTTC.

The chain couples TRBV6-5 to TRBJ1-6; perhaps TRBD1 as D (5 bases). This CDR3 spans 14 amino acids. Between the trimmed V and J ends, which lost 2 bases and 10 bases, there was a span of 12 bases. The germline gives CDR1 MNHEY, CDR2 SVGAGI. CDR3 nucleotides: TGTGCCAGCAGTTACCTCGGACAACGCTCACCCCTCCACTTT. Encoded protein: CASSYLGQRSPLHF.

This chain joins TRBV7-6 and TRBJ1-1; 7 bases map to TRBD1. This CDR3 has 13 residues. Germline-derived CDR1 and CDR2 are SGHVS and FNYEAQ. V was clipped by 5 bases and J by 6 bases; unmatched bases: 6. The CDR3 DNA reads TGTGCCAGCAGCGACAGGGATTTCGCTGAAGCTTTCTTT. Its protein is CASSDRDFAEAFF.

The V call is TRBV5-1, the J call TRBJ1-2; D is ambiguous. V shed 4 bases and J shed 10 bases, with 11 bases lying between them. CDR1 is SGHRS and CDR2 is YFSETQ in the germline V gene. The CDR3 totals 11 residues. CDR3 sequence reads: CASSSGRAYTF. CDR3 sequence (DNA): TGCGCCAGCAGCAGTGGGAGGGCCTACACCTTC.